The 10 T cell receptor beta chains reported below all come from one sample, sequenced in a study of blood T cells in healthy people across ages. Using a J-beta primer mix together with a sample-barcoded 5' primer, a second PCR was run for about 7 to 12 cycles. TCRdb reprocessed the 5' RACE reads via MiXCR and lists one record per CDR3 protein. The sample has 630,000 or so distinct CDR3 sequences; about 30% are singletons. Source material: blood. The source is a woman of 80 years or more in good health.

There are a few counts of this clonotype. The chain recombines TRBV7-2 with TRBJ2-7, with a tentative D call TRBD1 (5 bases). Per the germline V gene, CDR1 is SGHTA and CDR2 is FQGNSA. The CDR3 length is 15 residues. The V end was cut by 9 bases, the J end by 2 bases, with 20 bases between. CDR3: CASGLEWGSAYEQYF. As DNA, the CDR3 is TGTGCCAGTGGCTTGGAGTGGGGCTCGGCCTACGAGCAGTACTTC.

The V and J genes are TRBV3-1 and TRBJ2-3; 11 nucleotides align to TRBD2. CDR1 LGHDT and CDR2 YNNKEL come from the germline V gene (reference sequence). CDR3 length equals 16 residues. V shed 3 bases, J shed 7 bases, and the junction held 9 bases outside the gene matches. CDR3 amino acids: CASSQWLAGGQNTQYF. CDR3 nucleotides: TGTGCCAGCAGCCAGTGGCTAGCGGGAGGACAAAATACGCAGTATTTT.

This clonotype was picked up many times. CDR3 region: CASSLASGGWGYNEQFF. The DNA of the CDR3 is TGTGCCAGCAGCTTAGCTAGCGGGGGGTGGGGATACAATGAGCAGTTCTTC. The chain joins TRBV7-2 to TRBJ2-1, with 10 positions matching TRBD2. V lost 0 bases and J lost 4; bases outside the gene matches: 6. The CDR3 runs to 17 residues. Germline V gene data show CDR1 as SGHTA and CDR2 as FQGNSA.

The chain joins TRBV29-1 to TRBJ1-1; D is uncertain. The V gene's germline CDR1 is SQVTM and CDR2 ANQGSEA. This CDR3 region has 14 residues. V lost 5 bases, J lost 4 bases, and 17 bases lay in between. Here the CDR3 reads CSVQRSPSSTEAFF. DNA of the CDR3: TGCAGCGTTCAGCGCAGCCCAAGCAGCACTGAAGCTTTCTTT.

This rearrangement joins TRBV4-3 to TRBJ2-1; 11 bases agree with TRBD2. The V segment lost 1 base and the J segment 4 bases; nucleotides outside the gene matches: 6. Germline V gene sequence: CDR1 LGHNA, CDR2 YSLEER. The CDR3 spans 17 residues. The CDR3 sequence: CASSQGQLAGAYNEQFF. In DNA, the CDR3 is TGCGCCAGCAGCCAAGGCCAACTAGCGGGGGCTTACAATGAGCAGTTCTTC.

This clonotype was detected only once. The rearrangement joins TRBV20-1 to TRBJ2-4; possibly TRBD1 for D (6 bases). The J call may be in error: the DNA end matches TRBJ2-7 better. The germline V gene has CDR1 DFQATT and CDR2 SNEGSKA (reference sequence). This CDR3 spans 14 amino acids. DNA for the CDR3: TGCAGTGCTAGAGGCACGGGACAAACCTACGAGCAGTACTTC. As protein: CSARGTGQTYEQYF.

The chain employs TRBV27 and TRBJ2-7; no clear D gene. Looked up from germline, CDR1 is MNHEY and CDR2 is SMNVEV (reference sequence). The CDR3 runs to 16 residues. The V end was cut by 8 bases, the J end by 0 bases, with 20 bases between. CDR3 amino acids: CASLPYPEADSYEQYF. The CDR3 DNA reads as TGTGCCAGCCTCCCCTACCCCGAGGCCGACTCCTACGAGCAGTACTTC.

The chain links TRBV5-1 to TRBJ1-4; 10 bases are shared with TRBD1. Trimming took 4 bases from V and 7 from J; bases not matched to a gene: 10. Looked up from germline, CDR1 is SGHRS and CDR2 is YFSETQ. The CDR3 sequence is 16 residues long. The CDR3 reads CASSPGPTGGSEKLFF. The DNA of the CDR3 is TGCGCCAGCAGCCCGGGGCCGACAGGGGGCTCTGAAAAACTGTTTTTT.

Ten or more counts support this clonotype. This chain uses TRBV20-1 with TRBJ1-2; 8 positions agree with TRBD1. CDR1 and CDR2 from the germline V gene are DFQATT and SNEGSKA (reference sequence). The CDR3 is 15 amino acids. J lost 3 bases, V lost 6 bases, and 12 bases had no gene match. The CDR3, as DNA: TGCAGTGCCGCCGGACAGGGAAGGGGTGACTATGGCTACACCTTC. It translates to CSAAGQGRGDYGYTF.

This clonotype was recorded many times. This sequence joins TRBV3-1 and TRBJ2-1; D may be TRBD2 (7 bases). V lost 3 bases and J lost 4, with 16 bases in between. The V gene's germline CDR1 is LGHDT and CDR2 YNNKEL (reference sequence). The CDR3 has 16 amino acids. The CDR3 DNA sequence: TGTGCCAGCAGCCAGGGAGGGGGGGTCCCTTACAATGAGCAGTTCTTC. Translating it yields CASSQGGGVPYNEQFF.